This record covers a single T cell receptor (beta chain). At one of its ends the junction is not consistent with the germline gene, which may arise from a read error. The data are from a study of blood T cell repertoires in COVID-19. Study summary: Samples representing acute and convalescent COVID-19 were sourced from the United States, Italy and Spain.

Germline CDR1 reads SSHAT; CDR2 reads FNYEAQ (reference sequence). The CDR3 length is 14 residues. Study processing details: By means of reference gene primer amplification, nucleated cell counts were estimated. Data came from immunoSEQ multiplex PCR; TCRdb stores just in-frame clones and leaves some out. Clone size and V and J calls were adopted from that table, with D and trimming inferred from the DNA. This sample has roughly 200,000 clones; around 84% occur once, and the top ten carry about 5%. J is TRBJ2-3 and V is TRBV7-7, with D maybe TRBD2 (6 bases). This TCR was sampled from a woman older than 75 with acute or convalescent COVID-19. Sequences were obtained from peripheral blood. CDR3 in DNA: TGTGCTAGCAGCTTGAGCGGGAGCACAGATACGCAGTATTTT. Its translation: CASSLSGSTDTQYF. Full variable domain (missing parts from reference TRBV7-7 and TRBJ2-3): GAGVSQSPRYKVTKRGQDVTLRCDPISSHATLYWYQQALGQGPEFLTYFNYEAQPDKSGLPSDRFSAERPEGSISTLTIQRTEQRDSAMYRCASSLSGSTDTQYFGPGTRLTVL.